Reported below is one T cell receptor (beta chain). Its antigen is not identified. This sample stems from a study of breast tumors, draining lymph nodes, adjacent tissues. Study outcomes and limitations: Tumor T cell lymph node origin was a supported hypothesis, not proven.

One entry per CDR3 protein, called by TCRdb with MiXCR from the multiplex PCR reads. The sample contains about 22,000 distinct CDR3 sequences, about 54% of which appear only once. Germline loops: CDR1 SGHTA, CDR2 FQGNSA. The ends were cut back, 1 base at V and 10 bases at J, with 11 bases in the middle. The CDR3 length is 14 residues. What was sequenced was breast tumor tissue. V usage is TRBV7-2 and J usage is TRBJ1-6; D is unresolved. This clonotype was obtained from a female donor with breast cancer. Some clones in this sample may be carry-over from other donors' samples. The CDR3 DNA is TGTGCCAGCAGCTTAGTAGGGTTAACGTCACCCCTCCACTTT. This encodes CASSLVGLTSPLHF.